The clone carrying this TCR beta chain has a count of ten or more. Its specificity is not known. V was pared by 2 bases and J by 1 base, with 8 bases between. The germline V gene has CDR1 KGHDR and CDR2 SFDVKD. This CDR3 spans 15 amino acids. These data originate in a study of response to subunit inactivated influenza vaccine. Study-level findings and limits: After each seasonal influenza vaccination, few new T cells are recruited, the authors suggested.

TCRdb reprocessed the RT-PCR reads with MiXCR, giving one entry per CDR3 protein. This sample carries under 200,000 distinct CDR3 sequences, 11% of them seen once, and the ten largest clones take under 15%. This chain links TRBV24-1 with TRBJ2-4; D possibly uses TRBD1 or TRBD2 (5 bases each). This TCR was sampled from a middle-aged man who received an inactivated influenza vaccine. The input for sequencing was non-naive T cells sorted from PBMCs, taken around seven weeks after vaccination. CDR3 region: CATSDSGAAKNIQYF. Here the CDR3 DNA reads TGTGCCACCAGTGATTCCGGGGCGGCCAAAAACATTCAGTACTTC.